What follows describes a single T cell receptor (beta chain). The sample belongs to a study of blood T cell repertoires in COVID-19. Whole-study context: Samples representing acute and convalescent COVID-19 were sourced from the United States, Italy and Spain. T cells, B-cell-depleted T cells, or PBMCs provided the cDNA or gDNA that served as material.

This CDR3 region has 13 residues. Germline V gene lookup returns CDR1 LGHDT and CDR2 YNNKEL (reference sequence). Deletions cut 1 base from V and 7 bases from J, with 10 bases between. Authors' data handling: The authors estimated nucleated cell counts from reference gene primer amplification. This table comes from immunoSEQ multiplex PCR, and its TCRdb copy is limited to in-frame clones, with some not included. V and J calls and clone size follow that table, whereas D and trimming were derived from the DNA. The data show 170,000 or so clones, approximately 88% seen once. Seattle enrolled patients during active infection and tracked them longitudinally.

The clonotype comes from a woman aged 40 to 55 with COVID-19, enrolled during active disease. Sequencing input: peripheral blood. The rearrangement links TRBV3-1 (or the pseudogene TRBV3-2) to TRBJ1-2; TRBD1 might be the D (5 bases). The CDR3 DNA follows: TGTGCCAGCAGCCAAGCGGGGCGGGGTGGCTACACCTTC. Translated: CASSQAGRGGYTF.